These 2 T cell receptor beta chains originate from one sample sequenced in a study of regulatory T cells in long-lasting Graves disease. Researchers made TCR beta libraries by using iRepertoire HTBI primers and running Arm-PCR on CDR3 regions. One entry per CDR3 protein, called by TCRdb with MiXCR from the multiplex PCR reads. Here the sample spans some 450,000 distinct CDR3 sequences, about 17% being singletons. Time point: newly diagnosed GD, antithyroid drugs for less than 3 months. RNA from PBMCs was the source of the TCR library. A further study also used this sample, focusing on T cells in Graves' hyperthyroidism and ophthalmopathy.

This material consisted of peripheral blood mononuclear cells (PBMCs), taken at new diagnosis, from a patient treated with antithyroid drugs. The receptors originated from a woman aged 30 to 39 with Graves disease.

Many counts were recorded for this clonotype. This rearrangement joins TRBV6-1 to TRBJ1-2, with D possibly matching TRBD1 (5 bases). The CDR3 runs to 13 residues. Germline CDR1 and CDR2: MNHNS and SASEGT. The V end lost 3 bases, the J end lost 11 bases, and 16 bases lay between the germline ends. The CDR3 here is CASSDVTGLGYTF. The CDR3, as DNA: TGTGCCAGCAGTGATGTTACAGGCCTCGGGTACACCTTC.

This clonotype occurred many times. This rearrangement joins TRBV9 to TRBJ2-7; tentative D call: TRBD2 (6 bases). The germline V gene has CDR1 SGDLS and CDR2 YYNGEE. The V end lost 0 bases, the J end lost 0 bases, and 13 bases lay between the germline ends. The CDR3 length is 16 residues. This chain's CDR3 is CASSVDQGGGSYEQYF. In nucleotides, the CDR3 is TGTGCCAGCAGCGTAGACCAGGGAGGAGGCTCCTACGAGCAGTACTTC.